The 10 T cell receptor beta chains listed next were all sequenced from one sample in a study of T cells in Graves' hyperthyroidism and ophthalmopathy. RNA transcripts served as the template for amplifying TCR beta CDR3 regions. Carried out on the TCR CDR3, a first-round RT-PCR used the HTBI primer set. TCRdb ran MiXCR on the multiplex PCR reads and lists one entry per CDR3 protein. Among roughly 400,000 distinct CDR3 sequences, about 14% were seen once, and the ten largest hold around 27%. Material: blood. The receptors come from a man aged 50-60 years with Graves' ophthalmopathy.

This clonotype was observed many times. J is TRBJ2-3 and V is TRBV2; D is unresolved. The CDR3 totals 15 residues. From germline, CDR1 is SNHLY and CDR2 FYNNEI. Trimming took 3 bases from V and 2 from J, leaving 12 bases between them. CDR3: CASSDGMRDTDTQYF. The DNA of the CDR3 is TGTGCCAGCAGTGATGGTATGCGAGACACAGATACGCAGTATTTT. The entire variable domain, with the rest obtained from reference TRBV2 and TRBJ2-3, is as follows: EPEVTQTPSHQVTQMGQEVILRCVPISNHLYFYWYRQILGQKVEFLVSFYNNEISEKSEIFDDQFSVERPDGSNFTLKIRSTKLEDSAMYFCASSDGMRDTDTQYFGPGTRLTVL.

This clonotype was detected ten times or more. The chain carries TRBV2 and TRBJ1-2; weak D call: TRBD1 (5 bases). CDR3 size: 13 residues. The V end was cut by 3 bases, the J end by 7 bases, with 12 bases between. Germline lookup yields CDR1 SNHLY and CDR2 FYNNEI. The CDR3 sequence: CASSEGPMGGYTF. The CDR3, as DNA: TGTGCCAGCAGTGAGGGGCCCATGGGTGGCTACACCTTC. The full variable domain, with the rest looked up from reference TRBV2 and TRBJ1-2, is EPEVTQTPSHQVTQMGQEVILRCVPISNHLYFYWYRQILGQKVEFLVSFYNNEISEKSEIFDDQFSVERPDGSNFTLKIRSTKLEDSAMYFCASSEGPMGGYTFGSGTRLTVV.

Remarks on this clonotype: A single base separates this from a much larger clone, so it may be a read error. This sequence joins TRBV12-3 or TRBV12-4 and TRBJ2-7; 12 bases are shared with TRBD2. The CDR3 is made up of 15 amino acids. The DNA for the CDR3 is TGTGCCGGCAGTTTAGGACTAGCGGGATCCGTTGAGCAGTACTTC. Protein product: CAGSLGLAGSVEQYF.

This clonotype was counted many times. This rearrangement joins TRBV11-2 to TRBJ1-1, with D possibly matching TRBD1 (5 bases). V lost 1 base to trimming and J lost 0 bases, with 9 bases between them. The CDR3 spans 15 residues. Germline lookup yields CDR1 SGHAT and CDR2 FQNNGV. For the CDR3, the DNA is TGTGCCAGCAGCTTAGGGGTGGGGGTGAACACTGAAGCTTTCTTT. Its protein is CASSLGVGVNTEAFF.

Of note for this clonotype: It may be a read error: a sequence one base away is much more abundant. The chain couples TRBV6-2 or TRBV6-3 to TRBJ2-3; 9 nucleotides agree with TRBD2. Germline V gene sequence: CDR1 MNHEY, CDR2 SVGEGT. This CDR3 is 15 amino acids long. CDR3 region: CASSYELAGPDTRYF. CDR3 DNA sequence: TGTGCCAGCAGTTACGAGCTAGCGGGACCAGATACGCGGTATTTT.

In this sample, this clonotype turned up many times. The gene calls are TRBV20-1 and TRBJ1-2; D is uncertain. In germline, CDR1 is DFQATT, CDR2 SNEGSKA (reference sequence). The V gene lost 4 bases and the J gene lost 4 bases, with 13 bases spanning the gap. CDR3 length: 13 residues. The CDR3 DNA reads as TGCAGTGCTAAAAAGACTGATCTCTATGGCTACACCTTC. Translation gives CSAKKTDLYGYTF.

This clonotype occurred many times. V usage is TRBV12-3 or TRBV12-4 and J usage is TRBJ2-3; perhaps TRBD1 as D (6 bases). This CDR3 has 14 amino acids. The V end lost 4 bases, the J end lost 0 bases, and 8 bases lay between the germline ends. Written as DNA, the CDR3 is TGTGCCAGCAGTTGGGGACACAGCACAGATACGCAGTATTTT. Translating gives CASSWGHSTDTQYF.

This clonotype was counted at least ten times. The chain links TRBV5-4 to TRBJ2-1; maybe TRBD1 (7 bases). CDR3 size: 14 residues. Germline loops: CDR1 SGHNT, CDR2 YYREEE (reference sequence). V was shortened by 8 bases and J by 8 bases, with 20 bases between the two germline ends. CDR3 in DNA: TGTGCCAGTCGGTTGGCAGGGGGGTTCCATGAGCAGTTCTTC. It yields the protein CASRLAGGFHEQFF. The entire variable domain, with the rest obtained from reference TRBV5-4 and TRBJ2-1, is as follows: ETGVTQSPTHLIKTRGQQVTLRCSSQSGHNTVSWYQQALGQGPQFIFQYYREEENGRGNFPPRFSGLQFPNYSSELNVNALELDDSALYLCASRLAGGFHEQFFGPGTRLTVL.

This clonotype was seen a handful of times. The chain combines TRBV6-1 with TRBJ2-2; maybe TRBD1 (6 bases). Trimming stripped 2 bases from V and 3 bases from J, with 10 bases between. Germline V gene data show CDR1 as MNHNS and CDR2 as SASEGT. The CDR3 sequence is 15 residues long. The CDR3 nucleotides are TGTGCCAGCAGTGAAACAGGGAGTCACACCGGGGAGCTGTTTTTT. It translates to CASSETGSHTGELFF.

This clonotype was found many times. V gene TRBV18 combines with J gene TRBJ2-5, with unresolved D. Germline V lookup: CDR1 KGHSH, CDR2 LQKENI. This CDR3 has 15 amino acids. Trimming removed 4 bases from V and 0 bases from J, with 12 bases in between. The CDR3 reads CASSLDPQYQETQYF. The CDR3 DNA is TGTGCCAGCTCACTAGATCCCCAGTACCAAGAGACCCAGTACTTC. Full variable domain (missing parts from reference TRBV18 and TRBJ2-5): NAGVMQNPRHLVRRRGQEARLRCSPMKGHSHVYWYRQLPEEGLKFMVYLQKENIIDESGMPKERFSAEFPKEGPSILRIQQVVRGDSAAYFCASSLDPQYQETQYFGPGTRLLVL.